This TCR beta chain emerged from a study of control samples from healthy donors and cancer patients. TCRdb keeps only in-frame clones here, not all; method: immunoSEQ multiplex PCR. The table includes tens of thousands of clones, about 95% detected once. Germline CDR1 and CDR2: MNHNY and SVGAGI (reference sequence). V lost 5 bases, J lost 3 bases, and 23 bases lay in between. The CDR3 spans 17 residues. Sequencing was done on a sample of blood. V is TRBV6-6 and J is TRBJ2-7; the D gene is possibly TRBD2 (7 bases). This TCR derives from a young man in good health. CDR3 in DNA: TGTGCCAGCAGTCCCCGGCGGGGGCAGGGGACGCGCTACGAGCAGTACTTC. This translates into CASSPRRGQGTRYEQYF.